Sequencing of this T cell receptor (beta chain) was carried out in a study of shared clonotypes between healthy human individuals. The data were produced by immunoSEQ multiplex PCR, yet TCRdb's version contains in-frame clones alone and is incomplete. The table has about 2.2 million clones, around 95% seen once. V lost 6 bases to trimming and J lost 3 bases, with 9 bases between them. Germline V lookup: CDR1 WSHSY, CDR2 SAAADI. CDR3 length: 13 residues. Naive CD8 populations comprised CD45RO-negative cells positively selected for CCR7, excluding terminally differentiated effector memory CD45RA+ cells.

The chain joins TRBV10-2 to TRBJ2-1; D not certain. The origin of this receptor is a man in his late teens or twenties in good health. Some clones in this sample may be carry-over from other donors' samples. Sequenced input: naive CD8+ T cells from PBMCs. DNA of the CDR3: TGCGCCAGCAGGATGACACGCTACAATGAGCAGTTCTTC. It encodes CASRMTRYNEQFF.